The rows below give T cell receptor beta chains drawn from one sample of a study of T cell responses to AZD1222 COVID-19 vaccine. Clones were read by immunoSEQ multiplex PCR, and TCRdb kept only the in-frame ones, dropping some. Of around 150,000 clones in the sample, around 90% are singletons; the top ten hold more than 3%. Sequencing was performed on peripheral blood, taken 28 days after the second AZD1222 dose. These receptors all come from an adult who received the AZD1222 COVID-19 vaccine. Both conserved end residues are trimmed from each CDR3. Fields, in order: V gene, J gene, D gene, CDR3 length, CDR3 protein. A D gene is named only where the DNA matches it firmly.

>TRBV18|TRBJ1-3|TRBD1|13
ASSPIGTGGNTIY
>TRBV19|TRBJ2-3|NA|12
ATKERFSTDTQY
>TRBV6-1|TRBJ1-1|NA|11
ASSEVVNTEAF
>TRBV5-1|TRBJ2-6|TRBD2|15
ASSWEGRGSGANVLT
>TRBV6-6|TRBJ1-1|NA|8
ASSYTEAF
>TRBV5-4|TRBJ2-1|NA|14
ASTPGGSGTRNEQF
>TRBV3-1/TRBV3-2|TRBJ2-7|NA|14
ASSRRSFDHAYEQY
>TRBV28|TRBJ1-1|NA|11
ASSVQGWTEAF
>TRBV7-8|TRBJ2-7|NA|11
ASSLTRSYEQY
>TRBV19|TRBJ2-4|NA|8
ARNANIQY
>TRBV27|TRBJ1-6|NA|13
ASSPYGQPNSPLH
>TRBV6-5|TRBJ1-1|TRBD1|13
ASSYSQGENTEAF
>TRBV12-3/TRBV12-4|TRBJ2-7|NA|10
ASSTGFGEQY
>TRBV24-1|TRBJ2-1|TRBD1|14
ATSDQGQNPYNEQF
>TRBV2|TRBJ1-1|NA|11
ASTPGQNTEAF
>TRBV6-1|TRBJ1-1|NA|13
ASSEARYLNTEAF
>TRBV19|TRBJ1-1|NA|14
ASQWEGGRQNTEAF
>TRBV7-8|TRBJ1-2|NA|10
ASSLREFGYT
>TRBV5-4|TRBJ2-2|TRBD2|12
ASSGAGGPGELF
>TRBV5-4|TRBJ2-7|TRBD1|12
ASSLLGQDYEQY
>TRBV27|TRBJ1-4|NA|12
ASSLFQPNEKLF
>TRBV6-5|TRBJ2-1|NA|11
ASSYAGNNEQF
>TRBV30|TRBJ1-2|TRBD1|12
AWSRPGGSYGYT
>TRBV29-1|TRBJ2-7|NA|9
SVGETYEQY
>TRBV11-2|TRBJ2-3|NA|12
ASEGQWGTDTQY
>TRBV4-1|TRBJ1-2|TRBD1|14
ASSQEQGATPYGYT
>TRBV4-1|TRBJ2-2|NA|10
ASSHAPGELF
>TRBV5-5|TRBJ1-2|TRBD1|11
ASSPDRNYGYT
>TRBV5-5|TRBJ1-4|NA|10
ASSDFNEKLF
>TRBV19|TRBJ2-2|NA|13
ASSKPGYDTGELF
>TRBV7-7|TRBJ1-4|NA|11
ASSGQFGEQLF
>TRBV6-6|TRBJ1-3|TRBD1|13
ASSKTGGVGNTIY
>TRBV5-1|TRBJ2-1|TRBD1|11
ASSLDRGNEQF
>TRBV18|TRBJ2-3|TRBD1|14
ASSRGQGDSTDTQY
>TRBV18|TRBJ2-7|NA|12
ASSPDLVSYEQY
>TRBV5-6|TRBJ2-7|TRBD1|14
ASSLAGTGTSYEQY
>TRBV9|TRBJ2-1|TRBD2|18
ASSPAPGTSGPSSYNEQF
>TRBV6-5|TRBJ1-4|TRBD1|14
ASSYSYRGLSEKLF
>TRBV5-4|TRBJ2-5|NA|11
ASSLSQEETQY
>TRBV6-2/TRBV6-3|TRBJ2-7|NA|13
ASSYSPTGAYEQY
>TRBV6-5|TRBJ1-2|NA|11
ASSLGQNYGYT
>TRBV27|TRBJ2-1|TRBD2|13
ASSSGTSSYNEQF